The sequence of this T cell receptor beta chain was determined in a study of beta chain features in type 1 diabetes. Expressed TCRB transcripts were sequenced after all isolated RNA was converted to cDNA. The assay was immunoSEQ multiplex PCR, and TCRdb's table has in-frame clones only and misses some. The sample holds 60,000 or so clones, about 47% seen once. Per germline, CDR1 SGHRS and CDR2 YFSETQ. The CDR3 consists of 19 residues. V shed 0 bases, J shed 0 bases, and the junction held 9 bases outside the gene matches. Study conclusions and caveats: Moderately but significantly shorter TCRB CDR3s were found in Type 1 diabetes patients in all four CD4+ subsets.

This clone was detected only once. Antigen: not known. The genes are TRBV5-1 and TRBJ1-3, with TRBD1 matching 10 bases. The receptor was isolated from a woman in her 40s with type 1 diabetes. The sample was Tregs from blood. CDR3 sequence (DNA): TGCGCCAGCAGCTTGGCCGGGACAGGGGTTACCAACTCTGGAAACACCATATATTTT. Translating it yields CASSLAGTGVTNSGNTIYF.